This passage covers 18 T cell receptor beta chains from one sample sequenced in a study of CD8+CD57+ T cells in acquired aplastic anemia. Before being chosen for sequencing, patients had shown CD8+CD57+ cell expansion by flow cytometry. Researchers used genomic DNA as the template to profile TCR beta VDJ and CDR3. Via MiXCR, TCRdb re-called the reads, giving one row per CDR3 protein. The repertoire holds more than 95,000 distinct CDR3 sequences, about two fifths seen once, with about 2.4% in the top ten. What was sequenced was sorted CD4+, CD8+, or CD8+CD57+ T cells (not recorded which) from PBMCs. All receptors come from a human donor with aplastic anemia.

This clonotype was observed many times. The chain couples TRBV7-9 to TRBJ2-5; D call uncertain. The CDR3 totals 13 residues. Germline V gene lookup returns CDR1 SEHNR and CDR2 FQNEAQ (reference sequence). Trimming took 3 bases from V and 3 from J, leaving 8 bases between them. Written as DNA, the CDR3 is TGTGCCAGCAGCTTTGCGCCGAAAGAGACCCAGTACTTC. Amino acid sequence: CASSFAPKETQYF. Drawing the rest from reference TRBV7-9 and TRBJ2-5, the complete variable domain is DTGVSQNPRHKITKRGQNVTFRCDPISEHNRLYWYRQTLGQGPEFLTYFQNEAQLEKSRLLSDRFSAERPKGSFSTLEIQRTEQGDSAMYLCASSFAPKETQYFGPGTRLLVL.

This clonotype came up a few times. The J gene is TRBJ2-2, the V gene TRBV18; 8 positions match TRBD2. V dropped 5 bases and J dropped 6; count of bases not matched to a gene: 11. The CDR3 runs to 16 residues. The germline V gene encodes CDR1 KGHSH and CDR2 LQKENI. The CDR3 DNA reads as TGTGCCAGCTCATCTATAGCGGGGACCCGGGCCGGGGAGCTGTTTTTT. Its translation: CASSSIAGTRAGELFF. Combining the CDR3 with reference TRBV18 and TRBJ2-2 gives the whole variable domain NAGVMQNPRHLVRRRGQEARLRCSPMKGHSHVYWYRQLPEEGLKFMVYLQKENIIDESGMPKERFSAEFPKEGPSILRIQQVVRGDSAAYFCASSSIAGTRAGELFFGEGSRLTVL.

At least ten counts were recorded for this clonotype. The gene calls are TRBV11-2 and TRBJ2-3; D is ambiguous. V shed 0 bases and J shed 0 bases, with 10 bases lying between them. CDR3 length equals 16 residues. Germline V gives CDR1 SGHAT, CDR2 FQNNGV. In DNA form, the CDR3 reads TGTGCCAGCAGCTTAGATCGGGTGACTAGCACAGATACGCAGTATTTT. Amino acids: CASSLDRVTSTDTQYF. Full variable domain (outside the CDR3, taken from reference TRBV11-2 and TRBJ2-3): EAGVAQSPRYKIIEKRQSVAFWCNPISGHATLYWYQQILGQGPKLLIQFQNNGVVDDSQLPKDRFSAERLKGVDSTLKIQPAKLEDSAVYLCASSLDRVTSTDTQYFGPGTRLTVL.

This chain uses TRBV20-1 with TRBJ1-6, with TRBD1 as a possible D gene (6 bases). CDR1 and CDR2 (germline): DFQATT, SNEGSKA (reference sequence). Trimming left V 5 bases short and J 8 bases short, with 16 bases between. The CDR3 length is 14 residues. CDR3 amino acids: CSAEARGGYSPLHF. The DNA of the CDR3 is TGCAGTGCTGAGGCCCGCGGGGGCTATTCACCCCTCCACTTT.

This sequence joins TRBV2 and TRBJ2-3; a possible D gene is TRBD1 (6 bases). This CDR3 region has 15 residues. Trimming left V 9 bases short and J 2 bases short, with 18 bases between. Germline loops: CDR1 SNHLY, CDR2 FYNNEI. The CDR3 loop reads CASSHGQLPTDTQYF. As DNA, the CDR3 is TGTGCCAGTTCGCACGGACAGTTACCCACAGATACGCAGTATTTT.

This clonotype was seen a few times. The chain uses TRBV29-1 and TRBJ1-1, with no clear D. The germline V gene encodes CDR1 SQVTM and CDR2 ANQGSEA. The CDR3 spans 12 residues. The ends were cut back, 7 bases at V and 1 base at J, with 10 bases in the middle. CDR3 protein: CSGAESNTEAFF. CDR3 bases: TGCAGCGGAGCGGAATCGAACACTGAAGCTTTCTTT.

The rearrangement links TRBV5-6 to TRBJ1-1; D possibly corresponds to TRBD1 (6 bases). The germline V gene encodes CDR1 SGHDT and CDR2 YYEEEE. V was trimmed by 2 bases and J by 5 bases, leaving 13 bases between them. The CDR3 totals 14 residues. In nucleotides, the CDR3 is TGTGCCAGCAGCTTAGGGACAACGGGGACTGAAGCTTTCTTT. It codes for CASSLGTTGTEAFF.

The CDR3 here is CSVVAGVHGYTF. The CDR3 DNA reads as TGCAGCGTTGTTGCAGGGGTGCATGGCTACACCTTC. The rearrangement joins TRBV29-1 to TRBJ1-2, with D possibly matching TRBD1 (6 bases). The V gene lost 4 bases and the J gene lost 6 bases, with 12 bases spanning the gap. The CDR3 length is 12 residues. CDR1 is SQVTM and CDR2 is ANQGSEA in the germline V gene. Supplemented by reference TRBV29-1 and TRBJ1-2, the full variable domain reads SAVISQKPSRDICQRGTSLTIQCQVDSQVTMMFWYRQQPGQSLTLIATANQGSEATYESGFVIDKFPISRPNLTFSTLTVSNMSPEDSSIYLCSVVAGVHGYTFGSGTRLTVV.

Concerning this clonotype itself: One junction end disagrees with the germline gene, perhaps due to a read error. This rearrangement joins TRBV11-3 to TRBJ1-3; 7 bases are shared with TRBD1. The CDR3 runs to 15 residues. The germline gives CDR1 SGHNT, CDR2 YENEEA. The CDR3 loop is CAGSFEGGSGNTIYF. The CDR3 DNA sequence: TGTGCCGGCAGCTTCGAAGGGGGCAGCGGAAACACCATATATTTT.

This chain's CDR3 is CSASRPGLASETQYF. Written as DNA, the CDR3 is TGCAGTGCTAGCCGACCAGGACTAGCTTCGGAGACCCAGTACTTC. The chain carries TRBV20-1 and TRBJ2-5, with 8 bases lining up with TRBD2. Germline trimming cut 3 bases from V and 5 bases from J; bases unmatched to any gene: 11. The CDR3 spans 15 residues. Germline lookup yields CDR1 DFQATT and CDR2 SNEGSKA (reference sequence).

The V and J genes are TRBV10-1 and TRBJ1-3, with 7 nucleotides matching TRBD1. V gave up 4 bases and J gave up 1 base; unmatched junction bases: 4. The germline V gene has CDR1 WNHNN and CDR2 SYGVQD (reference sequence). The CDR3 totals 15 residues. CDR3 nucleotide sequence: TGCGCCAGCAGTGTCGCCAGGGGGTCTGGAAACACCATATATTTT. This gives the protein CASSVARGSGNTIYF.

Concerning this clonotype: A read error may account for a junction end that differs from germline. CDR3 coding DNA: TGTGCCGGCAGCTTACAAGGGACGGGAAACACCATATATTTT. This encodes CAGSLQGTGNTIYF. The V gene is TRBV2, the J gene TRBJ1-3, with a possible D match to TRBD1 (5 bases). The germline CDR1 and CDR2 sequences are SNHLY and FYNNEI. The CDR3 runs to 14 residues.

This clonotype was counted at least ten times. The CDR3 loop is CASSQEFVGDTQYF. In DNA form, the CDR3 reads TGCGCCAGCAGCCAAGAGTTTGTGGGGGATACGCAGTATTTT. V gene TRBV4-1 combines with J gene TRBJ2-3; D not certain. The V and J ends lost 0 bases and 6 bases respectively, with 10 bases between them. The CDR3 is made up of 14 amino acids. Germline CDR1 is MGHRA and CDR2 is YSYEKL.

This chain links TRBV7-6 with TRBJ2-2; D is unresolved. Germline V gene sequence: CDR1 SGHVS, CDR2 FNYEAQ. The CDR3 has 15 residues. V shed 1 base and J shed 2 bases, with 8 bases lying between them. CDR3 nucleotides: TGTGCCAGCAGCTTAGTTGGCGTTAACACCGGGGAGCTGTTTTTT. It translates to CASSLVGVNTGELFF.

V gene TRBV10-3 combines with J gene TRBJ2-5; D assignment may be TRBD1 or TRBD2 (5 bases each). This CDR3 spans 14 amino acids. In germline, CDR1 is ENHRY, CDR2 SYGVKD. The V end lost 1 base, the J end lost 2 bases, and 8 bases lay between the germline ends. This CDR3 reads CAISELGDQETQYF. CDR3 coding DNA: TGTGCCATCAGTGAGTTGGGGGATCAAGAGACCCAGTACTTC.

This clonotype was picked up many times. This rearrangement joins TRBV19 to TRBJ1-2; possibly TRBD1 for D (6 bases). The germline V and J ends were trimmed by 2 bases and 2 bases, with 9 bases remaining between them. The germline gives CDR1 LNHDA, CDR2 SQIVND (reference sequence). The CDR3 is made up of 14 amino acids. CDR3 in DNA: TGTGCCAGTAGTATAACAGGGCAAAACTATGGCTACACCTTC. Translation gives CASSITGQNYGYTF.

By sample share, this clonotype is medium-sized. The CDR3 DNA follows: TGTGCCACCAGCAGAGCAGAGGACGAGCAGTACTTC. Its protein is CATSRAEDEQYF. The J gene is TRBJ2-7, the V gene TRBV15; D remains ambiguous. V shed 1 base and J shed 5 bases, with 6 bases lying between them. This CDR3 region has 12 residues. CDR1 and CDR2 from the germline V gene are LNHNV and YYDKDF (reference sequence).

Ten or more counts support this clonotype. CDR3 loop: CASSLSGSSYEQYV. The CDR3 bases are TGTGCCAGCAGCTTGAGCGGTAGCTCCTACGAGCAGTACGTC. The genes are TRBV5-6 and TRBJ2-7; a weak D match, TRBD2 (5 bases). Per the germline V gene, CDR1 is SGHDT and CDR2 is YYEEEE. Trimming took 1 base from V and 0 from J, leaving 8 bases between them. The CDR3 runs to 14 residues.